A single sample gave rise to the 11 T cell receptor beta chains below, sequenced in a study of blood T cell repertoires in COVID-19. Sequencing was performed with immunoSEQ multiplex PCR; in TCRdb, only in-frame clones are kept and a portion is missing. The sample has about 130,000 clones, about 81% seen once. The sample consisted of peripheral blood. These receptors were taken from a man aged 25 to 40 with COVID-19, enrolled during active disease.

The rearrangement links TRBV5-1 to TRBJ1-5; TRBD1 matches at 7 bases. The V segment lost 4 bases and the J segment 1 base; nucleotides outside the gene matches: 8. This CDR3 spans 16 amino acids. Germline CDR1 is SGHRS and CDR2 is YFSETQ. DNA for the CDR3: TGCGCCAGCAGCCCGGACGTCAGGGGGAGCAATCAGCCCCAGCATTTT. Its translation is CASSPDVRGSNQPQHF. The full variable domain, with the rest looked up from reference TRBV5-1 and TRBJ1-5, is KAGVTQTPRYLIKTRGQQVTLSCSPISGHRSVSWYQQTPGQGLQFLFEYFSETQRNKGNFPGRFSGRQFSNSRSEMNVSTLELGDSALYLCASSPDVRGSNQPQHFGDGTRLSIL.

The rearrangement uses TRBV6-2 or TRBV6-3 and TRBJ1-1; maybe TRBD1 (6 bases). Germline lookup yields CDR1 MNHEY and CDR2 SVGEGT. V was clipped by 5 bases and J by 4 bases, with 8 bases between them. This CDR3 comprises 12 residues. DNA of the CDR3: TGTGCCAGCAGTCAGGACAGCACTGAAGCTTTCTTT. Translation gives CASSQDSTEAFF.

The V call is TRBV6-6, the J call TRBJ2-5, with 7 bases fitting TRBD2. This CDR3 has 14 residues. Trimming cost V 6 bases and J 1 base; bases outside gene matches: 5. Germline V gene sequence: CDR1 MNHNY, CDR2 SVGAGI (reference sequence). Here the CDR3 DNA reads TGTGCCAGCAGCCGTCCGGGGGGCCAAGAGACCCAGTACTTC. Protein: CASSRPGGQETQYF.

The CDR3 coding sequence is TGTGCCAGCAGTCCGGGGGCCAACGTCCTGACTTTC. It is translated as CASSPGANVLTF. The chain recombines TRBV6-5 with TRBJ2-6; D is unclear. Germline CDR1 MNHEY, CDR2 SVGAGI. CDR3 size: 12 residues. Trimming stripped 5 bases from V and 4 bases from J, with 3 bases between.

This chain connects TRBV29-1 to TRBJ2-1; 10 positions agree with TRBD1. CDR1 SQVTM and CDR2 ANQGSEA come from the germline V gene. V was pared by 5 bases and J by 5 bases, with 3 bases of the junction left unmatched. This CDR3 has 13 residues. CDR3 DNA: TGCAGCGTTAGGGACAGGGGTGACAATGAGCAGTTCTTC. Translated: CSVRDRGDNEQFF.

The chain combines TRBV6-5 with TRBJ1-5; D might be TRBD1 (5 bases). This CDR3 is 15 amino acids long. Trimming shortened V by 5 bases and J by 6 bases, and 17 bases separated the two germline ends. The germline gives CDR1 MNHEY, CDR2 SVGAGI. The CDR3 here is CASSTPQGSGQPQHF. DNA of the CDR3: TGTGCCAGCAGTACCCCTCAGGGTTCCGGTCAGCCCCAGCATTTT.

The gene calls are TRBV6-5 and TRBJ1-2; D not resolved. Per germline, CDR1 MNHEY and CDR2 SVGAGI. This CDR3 region has 12 residues. Trimming pared 7 bases from V and 1 base from J, leaving 7 bases between. The CDR3 is CASTSGNYGYTF. The CDR3 DNA reads as TGTGCCAGCACCTCCGGTAACTATGGCTACACCTTC.

This clone has more than one count but fewer than ten. V usage is TRBV19 and J usage is TRBJ1-1; 8 positions agree with TRBD1. This CDR3 contains 16 residues. The V gene's germline CDR1 is LNHDA and CDR2 SQIVND (reference sequence). The V and J ends lost 5 bases and 0 bases, in that order; junction bases with no gene match: 8. The CDR3: CASSSRTGGLNTEAFF. CDR3 DNA sequence: TGTGCCAGTAGTTCGCGAACAGGGGGTCTGAACACTGAAGCTTTCTTT.

In this sample, this clone turned up many times. This chain connects TRBV5-4 to TRBJ1-3; 7 nucleotides line up with TRBD1. V shed 3 bases, J shed 3 bases, and the junction held 0 bases outside the gene matches. Per germline, CDR1 SGHNT and CDR2 YYREEE (reference sequence). The CDR3 has 13 residues. CDR3 sequence (DNA): TGTGCCAGCAGCTGGACAGGTGGAAACACCATATATTTT. Amino acids: CASSWTGGNTIYF.

The V and J genes are TRBV28 and TRBJ2-7, with 7 nucleotides matching TRBD1. This CDR3 spans 15 amino acids. Germline CDR1 MDHEN, CDR2 SYDVKM. After removal of 6 bases from V and 3 bases from J, the junction contained 11 bases not matched to a gene. The CDR3 reads CASSTSRGYYYEQYF. CDR3 bases: TGTGCCAGCAGCACCTCCAGGGGGTACTACTACGAGCAGTACTTC.

The genes are TRBV4-1 and TRBJ2-7, with a possible D match to TRBD2 (6 bases). Germline V CDR1 and CDR2: MGHRA, YSYEKL. V lost 10 bases to trimming and J lost 3 bases, with 22 bases between them. This CDR3 spans 15 amino acids. The CDR3 spells CATAIQTGRYYEQYF. The DNA of the CDR3 is TGCGCCACTGCAATTCAAACCGGGAGATACTACGAGCAGTACTTC.